This T cell receptor beta chain was identified during a study of identical twins. General observations from the study: Abundant cord blood beta clonotypes carried fewer insertions; memory repertoires showed none.

To note about this clonotype: The antigen remains unidentified.

A universal primer site came from template switching; cDNA carried unique molecular identifiers. TCRdb re-called the 5' RACE reads through MiXCR, storing one row per CDR3 protein. Of roughly 1,500,000 distinct CDR3 sequences in the sample, around 29% were seen once. Trimming cost V 4 bases and J 0 bases; bases outside gene matches: 6. This CDR3 comprises 14 residues. Per germline, CDR1 SQVTM and CDR2 ANQGSEA. Material for sequencing was cord blood. The receptor's source is a newborn girl in good health. The genes are TRBV29-1 and TRBJ2-7; 7 bases line up with TRBD2. CDR3 region: CSVVGSGGSYEQYF. CDR3 nucleotides: TGCAGCGTTGTCGGGTCGGGGGGCTCCTACGAGCAGTACTTC.